This T cell receptor beta chain was captured in a study of cytomegalovirus exposure and HLA in healthy donors. Study-level information: Genotyping of 400 or so donors showed that roughly 80% belonged to the Caucasian-associated ancestry cluster.

In regard to this clone: Its target is unknown.

Study-level results: High specificity and sensitivity for cytomegalovirus status were reported for the classifier. Specific recognition of CMV antigens was confirmed in vitro for three chains (all CMV-associated).

PCR primers comprised 60 Vbeta and 13 Jbeta primers. Sequencing was performed with immunoSEQ multiplex PCR; in TCRdb, only in-frame clones are kept and a portion is missing. Of 140,000 to 150,000 clones in the sample, around 80% were seen once. The CDR3 consists of 14 residues. Trimming cost V 8 bases and J 4 bases, with 15 bases left between them. Germline assignment: CDR1 SNHLY and CDR2 FYNNEI. The genes are TRBV2 and TRBJ1-3, with D unresolved. Input material: PBMCs. This sequence was found in a man aged 35-49 years in good health and CMV-seronegative. Here the CDR3 reads CASDSGTFGNTIYF. The CDR3, as DNA: TGTGCCAGCGATTCAGGCACTTTCGGAAACACCATATATTTT.